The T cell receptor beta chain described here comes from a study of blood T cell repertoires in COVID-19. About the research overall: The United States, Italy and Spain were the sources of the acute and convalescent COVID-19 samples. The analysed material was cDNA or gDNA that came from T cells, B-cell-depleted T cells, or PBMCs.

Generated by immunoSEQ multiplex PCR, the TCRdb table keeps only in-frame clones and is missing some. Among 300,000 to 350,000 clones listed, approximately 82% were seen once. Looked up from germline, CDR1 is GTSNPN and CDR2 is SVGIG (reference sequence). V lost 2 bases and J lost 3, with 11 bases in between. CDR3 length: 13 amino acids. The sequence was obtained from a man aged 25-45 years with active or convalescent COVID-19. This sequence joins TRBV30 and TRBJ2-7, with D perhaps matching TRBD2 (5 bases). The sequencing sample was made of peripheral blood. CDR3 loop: CAWSWFEGYEQYF. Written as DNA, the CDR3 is TGTGCCTGGAGTTGGTTCGAGGGCTACGAGCAGTACTTC.